This T cell receptor beta chain is from a study of T-cell memory formation after mild COVID-19. Across the whole study: Clustering of TCRs was largely donor specific. Study-level points and caveats: Among contracting clones, CD4+ were mainly CM/EM and CD8+ enriched in EMRA.

From 5'RACE with constant-segment primers came TCR alpha and TCR beta cDNA libraries that carried sample barcodes and UMIs. TCRdb re-derived calls from the 5' RACE reads in MiXCR, one entry per CDR3 protein. The sample shows roughly 300,000 distinct CDR3 sequences, approximately 13% of them seen only once. This clonotype turned up a few times. Its antigen is still unknown. At one boundary the junction diverges from the germline segment, which might be a read error. Germline CDR1 and CDR2: SGHAT and FQNNGV. This CDR3 has 15 residues. Sequenced material: PBMCs or a T cell subset sorted from them (not recorded which). J is TRBJ2-7 and V is TRBV11-2, with 9 positions matching TRBD1. The receptor was derived from a man between 18 and 35 years old who had mild COVID-19 (a few samples of this study predate the infection). Cell type and time point are not known. CDR3 DNA: TGTGCCAGCAGCTTAAACAGGGGGCTATCCTTCGAGCAGTACTTC. Translating gives CASSLNRGLSFEQYF.